This T cell receptor (beta chain) was captured in a study of cytomegalovirus exposure and HLA in healthy donors. Looking at the study overall: Early released data comprised 80 million to 100 million unique TCRs from HLA-typed donors.

PCR was performed using 60 Vbeta and 13 Jbeta primers. Profiled with immunoSEQ multiplex PCR; TCRdb holds only in-frame clones, not every one. Here the sample spans roughly 100,000 clones, 70% being singletons. A remark on this clone: The target antigen is unknown.

The study, taken as a whole, reports: In vitro data verified a few CMV-associated chains as specific for CMV antigens. TCR beta V- and J-gene trimming, according to a later analysis, was linked to a missense DCLRE1C variant. Most CMV-associated TCR beta chains appeared HLA-restricted in a later analysis.

Germline CDR1 SGHNT, CDR2 YYREEE (reference sequence). Trimming pared 0 bases from V and 0 bases from J, leaving 11 bases between. This CDR3 spans 16 amino acids. The material sequenced was PBMCs. The source of this sequence is a man between 40 and 49 years old in good health and CMV-seropositive. V gene TRBV5-4 combines with J gene TRBJ2-3, with D possibly matching TRBD1 (5 bases). The CDR3 loop is CASSLGRAASTDTQYF. The CDR3 region has the DNA TGTGCCAGCAGCTTGGGCAGGGCCGCTAGCACAGATACGCAGTATTTT.